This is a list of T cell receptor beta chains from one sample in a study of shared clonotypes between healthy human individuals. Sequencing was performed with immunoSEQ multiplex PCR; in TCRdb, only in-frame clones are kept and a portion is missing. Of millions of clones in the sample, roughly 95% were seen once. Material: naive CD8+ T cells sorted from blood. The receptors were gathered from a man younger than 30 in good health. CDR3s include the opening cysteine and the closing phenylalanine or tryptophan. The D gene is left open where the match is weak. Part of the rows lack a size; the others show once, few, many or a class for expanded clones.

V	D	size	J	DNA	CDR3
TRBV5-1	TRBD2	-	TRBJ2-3	TGCGCCAGCAGCCCGCTTCTAGCGGGAGGGGGCAGAGGCACAGATACGCAGTATTTT	CASSPLLAGGGRGTDTQYF
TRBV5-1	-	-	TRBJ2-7	TGCGCCAGCAGCTTGGATAGGGGGGAGACCTACGAGCAGTACTTC	CASSLDRGETYEQYF
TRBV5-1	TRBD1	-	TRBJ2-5	TGCGCCAGCAGCTTTGAGGGGGCACGGGAGACCCAGTACTTC	CASSFEGARETQYF
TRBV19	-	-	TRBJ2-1	TGTGCCAGTAGTACGACCCCTAGGGCCTACAATGAGCAGTTCTTC	CASSTTPRAYNEQFF
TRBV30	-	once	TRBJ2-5	TGTGCCTGGAGTGTAACATTGGCAGAACAAGAGACCCAGTACTTC	CAWSVTLAEQETQYF
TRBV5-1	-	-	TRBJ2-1	TGCGCCAGCAGCCCCACTTGGGACGCATACAATGAGCAGTTCTTC	CASSPTWDAYNEQFF
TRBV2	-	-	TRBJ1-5	TGTGCCAGCACCCTGGACCCAGGCCAGCCCCAGCATTTT	CASTLDPGQPQHF
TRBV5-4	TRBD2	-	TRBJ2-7	TGTGCCAGCAGCCTCGGACTAGCTGGCGAGCAGTACTTC	CASSLGLAGEQYF
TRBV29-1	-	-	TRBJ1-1	TGCAGCGTTGAAGATCAAGGGACTGAAGCTTTCTTT	CSVEDQGTEAFF
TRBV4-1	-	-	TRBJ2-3	TGCGCCAGCAGCCAGCTGGTAGCGGGCACAGATACGCAGTATTTT	CASSQLVAGTDTQYF
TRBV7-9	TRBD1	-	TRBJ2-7	TGTGCCAGCAGCTTAGGGCCAGGGGGCTTCCACGAGCAGTACTTC	CASSLGPGGFHEQYF
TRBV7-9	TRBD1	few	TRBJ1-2	TGTGCCAGCAGCTTCGGGACAGACTATGGCTACACCTTC	CASSFGTDYGYTF
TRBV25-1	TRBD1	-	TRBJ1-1	TGTGCCAGCACCAGGACAGGGGGGAACACTGAAGCTTTCTTT	CASTRTGGNTEAFF
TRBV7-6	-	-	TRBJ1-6	TGTGCCAGCAGCTTAGTGCCAGACTCCTATAATTCACCCCTCCACTTT	CASSLVPDSYNSPLHF
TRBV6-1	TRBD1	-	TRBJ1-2	TGTGCCAGCAGAAGACAGGGGCTAAATGGCTACACCTTC	CASRRQGLNGYTF
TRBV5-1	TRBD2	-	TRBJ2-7	TGCGCCAGCAGCTTGGATGTGTCCAGCGGGGGGCCCTACGAGCAGTACTTC	CASSLDVSSGGPYEQYF
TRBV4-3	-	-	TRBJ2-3	TGCGCCAGCAGCCGAACTAGAGCCCGCACAGATACGCAGTATTTT	CASSRTRARTDTQYF
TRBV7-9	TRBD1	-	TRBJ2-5	TGTGCCAGCAGCTCACCCGTGGACAGGGCCCAAGAGACCCAGTACTTC	CASSSPVDRAQETQYF
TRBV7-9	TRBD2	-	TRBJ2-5	TGTGCCAGCAGCCTCAATTGGCGGGAGGGCCGCGAGACCCAGTACTTC	CASSLNWREGRETQYF
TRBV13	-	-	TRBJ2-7	TGTGCCAGCAGCTCAAGGACCCCGGCCAAAAGCGACGAGCAGTACTTC	CASSSRTPAKSDEQYF
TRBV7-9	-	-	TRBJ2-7	TGTGCCAGCAGCCCCCAGGGGACCCTCGAGCAGTACTTC	CASSPQGTLEQYF
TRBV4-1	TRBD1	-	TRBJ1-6	TGCGCCAGCAGCCAAGAGGACAGGGCGGATTCACCCCTCCACTTT	CASSQEDRADSPLHF
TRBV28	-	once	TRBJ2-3	TGTGCCAGCAGTTTAGGGAACACAGATACGCAGTATTTT	CASSLGNTDTQYF
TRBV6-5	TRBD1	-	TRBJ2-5	TGTGCCAGCAGCCTATACAGGGGAAGCCAAGAGACCCAGTACTTC	CASSLYRGSQETQYF
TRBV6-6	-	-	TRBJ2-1	TGTGCCAGCAGTTATGGATACAATGAGCAGTTCTTC	CASSYGYNEQFF
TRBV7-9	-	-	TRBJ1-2	TGTGCCAGCAGCTCCGACTTGAGGGACTATGGCTACACCTTC	CASSSDLRDYGYTF
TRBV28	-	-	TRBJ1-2	TGTGCCAGCAGCTCCCCGGGTAACTATGGCTACACCTTC	CASSSPGNYGYTF
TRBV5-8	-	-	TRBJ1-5	TGTGCCAGCAGCTTGGCAGTACATCAGCCCCAGCATTTT	CASSLAVHQPQHF